What follows describes a single T cell receptor beta chain. Primers for the PCR totalled 60 Vbeta and 13 Jbeta. Methods used by the authors: In a later analysis, the count reached about 82 million unique TCR beta chains, with 9 million to 11 million shared. Some clones are missing from TCRdb's copy, which holds only in-frame ones; the method was immunoSEQ multiplex PCR. That table is the source of V, J and clone size, and D and trimming were worked out from the DNA. The table has over 150,000 clones, about 81% seen once; the top ten hold approximately 3%. The source of the sample is a study of cytomegalovirus exposure and HLA in healthy donors. Sequenced: PBMCs. The source of this sequence is a woman between 50 and 59 years old in good health and CMV-seropositive.

The CDR3 spells CASSQVAGPEAFF. The CDR3 region has the DNA TGCGCCAGCAGCCAAGTGGCAGGCCCTGAAGCTTTCTTT. This chain links TRBV4-1 with TRBJ1-1, with D hard to call. CDR1 and CDR2 (germline): MGHRA, YSYEKL. The V and J ends lost 1 base and 6 bases respectively, with 9 bases between them. The CDR3 covers 13 residues.